A selection of T cell receptor beta chains follows, all from one sample in a study of cytomegalovirus exposure and HLA in healthy donors. The protocol was immunoSEQ multiplex PCR, while the TCRdb copy is restricted to in-frame clones and leaves out a portion. This table has about 58,000 clones, 90% appearing once. What was sequenced was PBMCs. These receptor sequences come from a man aged 18 to 30 in good health and CMV-seronegative. Both conserved end residues are part of each CDR3. The D gene is left open where the match is weak. Clone size is stated in some rows and not others, as once, few, many or a class when expanded.

clone size: NA
J gene: TRBJ2-2
V gene: TRBV6-5
D gene: NA
CDR3 DNA: TGTGCCAGCAGTCGGGATTCTCTGTCCGGGGAGCTGTTTTTT
CDR3 protein: CASSRDSLSGELFF

clone size: NA
J gene: TRBJ2-4
V gene: TRBV28
D gene: TRBD2
CDR3 DNA: TGTGCCAGCAGTTTAGAGGGAGCGGGAGGGCATCGGGGCATTCAGTACTTC
CDR3 protein: CASSLEGAGGHRGIQYF

clone size: NA
J gene: TRBJ2-7
V gene: TRBV28
D gene: TRBD2
CDR3 DNA: TGTGCCAGTCAAACACCGGGACTACCGTCCTACGAGCAGTACTTC
CDR3 protein: CASQTPGLPSYEQYF

clone size: NA
J gene: TRBJ2-3
V gene: TRBV6-6
D gene: NA
CDR3 DNA: TGTGCCAGCAGTTATCGGGAGACAAGCACAGATACGCAGTATTTT
CDR3 protein: CASSYRETSTDTQYF

clone size: NA
J gene: TRBJ2-7
V gene: TRBV19
D gene: NA
CDR3 DNA: TGTGCCAGTAGTATGCAACATTTCTACGAGCAGTACTTC
CDR3 protein: CASSMQHFYEQYF

clone size: NA
J gene: TRBJ1-2
V gene: TRBV4-1
D gene: TRBD1
CDR3 DNA: TGCGCCAGCAGCCAATCACAGGGGGGTCACTCCTTTAATGGCTACACCTTC
CDR3 protein: CASSQSQGGHSFNGYTF

clone size: NA
J gene: TRBJ1-3
V gene: TRBV30
D gene: NA
CDR3 DNA: TGTGCCTGGAGTGTACGCGGCGTCTCTGGAAACACCATATATTTT
CDR3 protein: CAWSVRGVSGNTIYF

clone size: NA
J gene: TRBJ1-4
V gene: TRBV4-2
D gene: TRBD1
CDR3 DNA: TGTGCCAGCAGCCAAGATCGTGAGGGGGCCAATGAAAAACTGTTTTTT
CDR3 protein: CASSQDREGANEKLFF

clone size: NA
J gene: TRBJ2-3
V gene: TRBV14
D gene: TRBD1
CDR3 DNA: TGTGCCAGCAGCCAAGGAAGGAGGACAGGGAAAAGGGATACGCAGTATTTT
CDR3 protein: CASSQGRRTGKRDTQYF

clone size: NA
J gene: TRBJ1-1
V gene: TRBV2
D gene: TRBD1
CDR3 DNA: TGTGCCAGCAGGAGGTGGACAGGGATAGGGAACACTGAAGCTTTCTTT
CDR3 protein: CASRRWTGIGNTEAFF

clone size: NA
J gene: TRBJ1-4
V gene: TRBV4-3
D gene: TRBD1
CDR3 DNA: TGCGCCAGCAGCCCAAACCCGGGACAGGGACATGAAAAACTGTTTTTT
CDR3 protein: CASSPNPGQGHEKLFF

clone size: NA
J gene: TRBJ2-1
V gene: TRBV27
D gene: TRBD2
CDR3 DNA: TGTGCCAGCAGTCCGACTCCCGGGACTAGCGGGAGGAATGAGCAGTTCTTC
CDR3 protein: CASSPTPGTSGRNEQFF

clone size: NA
J gene: TRBJ2-7
V gene: TRBV18
D gene: NA
CDR3 DNA: TGTGCCAGCTCGCCGCCGGGGGAGAGTCCCTCCTACGAGCAGTACTTC
CDR3 protein: CASSPPGESPSYEQYF

clone size: NA
J gene: TRBJ2-5
V gene: TRBV19
D gene: TRBD1
CDR3 DNA: TGTGCCAGTAGTACGGGACAGGGACAAGAGACCCAGTACTTC
CDR3 protein: CASSTGQGQETQYF

clone size: NA
J gene: TRBJ2-5
V gene: TRBV5-4
D gene: TRBD2
CDR3 DNA: TGTGCCAGCCACAAAGGAGCGGGAGTTAAAGAGACCCAGTACTTC
CDR3 protein: CASHKGAGVKETQYF

clone size: once
J gene: TRBJ2-1
V gene: TRBV6-1
D gene: TRBD2
CDR3 DNA: TGTGCCAGCAGTGGACTAGCGGGAGAGTTGAGGAATGAGCAGTTCTTC
CDR3 protein: CASSGLAGELRNEQFF

clone size: NA
J gene: TRBJ1-2
V gene: TRBV30
D gene: TRBD1
CDR3 DNA: TGTGCCTGGAGTTCTGGACAGGGGTACTATGGCTACACCTTC
CDR3 protein: CAWSSGQGYYGYTF

clone size: NA
J gene: TRBJ2-3
V gene: TRBV5-1
D gene: TRBD2
CDR3 DNA: TGCGCCAGCGCAAGGCTAGCGGGCACAGATACGCAGTATTTT
CDR3 protein: CASARLAGTDTQYF

clone size: NA
J gene: TRBJ2-3
V gene: TRBV5-1
D gene: NA
CDR3 DNA: TGCGCCAGCAGCGGAGGAGGAAGCGGAGATACGCAGTATTTT
CDR3 protein: CASSGGGSGDTQYF

clone size: NA
J gene: TRBJ1-4
V gene: TRBV29-1
D gene: NA
CDR3 DNA: TGCAGCATTAGGGGAGGAGATGAAAAACTGTTTTTT
CDR3 protein: CSIRGGDEKLFF

clone size: NA
J gene: TRBJ2-1
V gene: TRBV7-9
D gene: TRBD2
CDR3 DNA: TGTGCCAGCAGCCCACGGGGCGGGAGGGGGGGTGAGCAGTTCTTC
CDR3 protein: CASSPRGGRGGEQFF

clone size: NA
J gene: TRBJ2-2
V gene: TRBV11-3
D gene: NA
CDR3 DNA: TGTGCCAGCAGCCCAGGGGCCACCGGGGAGCTGTTTTTT
CDR3 protein: CASSPGATGELFF

clone size: NA
J gene: TRBJ2-3
V gene: TRBV21-1
D gene: NA
CDR3 DNA: NA
CDR3 protein: CASSKPTFWASGTSGPQYF

clone size: once
J gene: TRBJ2-5
V gene: TRBV11-2
D gene: TRBD2
CDR3 DNA: TGTGCCAGCAGCAGTGGACTAGCGGGAAGTGGAGAGACCCAGTACTTC
CDR3 protein: CASSSGLAGSGETQYF

clone size: once
J gene: TRBJ2-2
V gene: TRBV7-9
D gene: NA
CDR3 DNA: TGTGCCAGCACCAATCGAAGTACAGCGAACACCGGGGAGCTGTTTTTT
CDR3 protein: CASTNRSTANTGELFF

clone size: NA
J gene: TRBJ1-1
V gene: TRBV7-9
D gene: TRBD1
CDR3 DNA: TGTGCCAGCAGCTTAGGAGCACCCGGGACAGGGGGCACTGAAGCTTTCTTT
CDR3 protein: CASSLGAPGTGGTEAFF

clone size: once
J gene: TRBJ2-1
V gene: TRBV30
D gene: NA
CDR3 DNA: TGTGCCTGGAGACGGGTAGCCTACAATGAGCAGTTCTTC
CDR3 protein: CAWRRVAYNEQFF